Below are 3 T cell receptor beta chains sequenced from a single sample in a study of T cells in Graves' hyperthyroidism and ophthalmopathy. RNA transcripts provided the source from which TCR beta CDR3 regions were amplified. The HTBI primer set was used in a first-round RT-PCR of the TCR CDR3. Each CDR3 protein is one row after TCRdb ran MiXCR on the multiplex PCR reads. The data show approximately 870,000 distinct CDR3 sequences, around 38% seen once. Sequences were obtained from blood. These receptors were collected from a man between 18 and 35 years old with Graves' hyperthyroidism.

This clonotype occurred once. The chain is built from TRBV28 and TRBJ2-7; no reliable D call. The length of the CDR3 is 16 residues. The V end lost 7 bases, the J end lost 5 bases, and 24 bases lay between the germline ends. Germline V gene sequence: CDR1 MDHEN, CDR2 SYDVKM. As DNA, the CDR3 is TGTGCCAGCACCTCCCTACCAAGTGTAGATGGGGACGAGCAGTACTTC. It translates to CASTSLPSVDGDEQYF.

The sample holds one count of this clonotype. The V gene is TRBV29-1, the J gene TRBJ2-2, with 8 bases fitting TRBD1. The V gene's germline CDR1 is SQVTM and CDR2 ANQGSEA. The CDR3 has 14 residues. V was pared by 6 bases and J by 5 bases, with 8 bases of the junction left unmatched. The CDR3 nucleotides are TGCAGCGTAGCCGTAACAGGGGGGACCGGGGAGCTGTTTTTT. It yields the protein CSVAVTGGTGELFF.

The chain employs TRBV20-1 and TRBJ1-1; the D gene is possibly TRBD1 (5 bases). The CDR3 runs to 17 residues. V was clipped by 3 bases and J by 2 bases, with 22 bases between them. The germline gives CDR1 DFQATT, CDR2 SNEGSKA (reference sequence). CDR3 DNA sequence: TGCAGTGCTAGTAGTAGGGGAGGGGAGGGGAGAAACACTGAAGCTTTCTTT. Translating it yields CSASSRGGEGRNTEAFF.